Presented here are 14 T cell receptor beta chains from one specimen sequenced in a study of regulatory T cells in long-lasting Graves disease. Time point in this sample: newly diagnosed GD, antithyroid drugs for less than 3 months. Following extraction of RNA from PBMCs, that RNA was used to make the TCR library. TCR beta libraries were built with iRepertoire HTBI primers and Arm-PCR of CDR3 regions. Using its own MiXCR run on the multiplex PCR reads, TCRdb lists one record per CDR3 protein. This table holds about 320,000 distinct CDR3 sequences, over 15% found once. Sequenced here: peripheral blood mononuclear cells (PBMCs), sampled at new diagnosis, from a patient treated with antithyroid drugs. Receptor source: a female donor with Graves disease.

The chain combines TRBV6-1 with TRBJ2-5, with 10 positions matching TRBD2. CDR3 length: 14 residues. CDR1 and CDR2 (germline): MNHNS, SASEGT. J lost 5 bases, V lost 8 bases, and 8 bases had no gene match. The CDR3 reads CASGLLAGYETQYF. Written as DNA, the CDR3 is TGTGCCAGCGGCCTACTAGCGGGATACGAGACCCAGTACTTC.

In this sample, this clonotype turned up many times. V gene TRBV10-2 combines with J gene TRBJ2-1; D gene unclear. The CDR3 extends over 13 amino acids. Germline loops: CDR1 WSHSY, CDR2 SAAADI. V lost 3 bases and J 2 bases, leaving 5 bases between the germline ends. CDR3 loop: CASSDVTYNEQFF. The CDR3 coding sequence is TGCGCCAGCAGTGATGTAACCTACAATGAGCAGTTCTTC.

This clonotype was counted at least ten times. The J gene is TRBJ2-3, the V gene TRBV24-1; possibly TRBD1 for D (6 bases). Looked up from germline, CDR1 is KGHDR and CDR2 is SFDVKD. V lost 3 bases and J lost 2, with 14 bases in between. The CDR3 loop spans 16 amino acids. The CDR3 reads CATSDATGPNTDTQYF. The CDR3 DNA reads as TGTGCCACCAGTGATGCTACAGGGCCTAACACAGATACGCAGTATTTT.

This clonotype appeared many times. The J gene is TRBJ2-2, the V gene TRBV27; 15 bases fit TRBD2. Germline V lookup: CDR1 MNHEY, CDR2 SMNVEV (reference sequence). The junction had 14 bases not matched to a gene; V was cut back by 5 bases and J by 4 bases. The CDR3 totals 20 residues. The CDR3 coding sequence is TGTGCCAGCAGTCTATTCTCCGGGACTAGCGGGAGGTGGACCACCGGGGAGCTGTTTTTT. Translated: CASSLFSGTSGRWTTGELFF.

This clonotype was observed at least ten times. The rearrangement links TRBV7-3 to TRBJ2-3; D is possibly TRBD1 (6 bases). The CDR3 runs 16 residues. Germline values: CDR1 SGHTA, CDR2 FQGTGA. The V gene lost 5 bases and the J gene lost 0 bases, with 15 bases spanning the gap. The CDR3 nucleotides are TGTGCCAGCAGCCCGCTCGACAGGTTTAGCACAGATACGCAGTATTTT. It specifies CASSPLDRFSTDTQYF.

The chain links TRBV30 to TRBJ1-3, with TRBD1 matching over 7 bases. Losses at the gene ends were 2 bases for V and 8 bases for J; bases not matched to a gene: 6. Germline V CDR1 and CDR2: GTSNPN, SVGIG (reference sequence). The CDR3 totals 13 residues. The CDR3 spells CAWSTGDRDTIYF. The DNA of the CDR3 is TGTGCCTGGAGTACAGGGGATAGGGACACCATATATTTT.

CDR3 DNA: TGCAGCGTTGAGGGTCCGGGACAGGGGTGGACCCAGTACTTC. It codes for CSVEGPGQGWTQYF. V usage is TRBV29-1 and J usage is TRBJ2-1, with 10 bases identical to TRBD1. The DNA end favors TRBJ2-5, so the J call may be wrong. CDR1 and CDR2 (germline): SQVTM, ANQGSEA. The CDR3 is 14 residues long.

The V and J genes are TRBV20-1 and TRBJ1-2, with 8 bases that match TRBD1. Looked up from germline, CDR1 is DFQATT and CDR2 is SNEGSKA (reference sequence). V dropped 2 bases and J dropped 3; count of bases not matched to a gene: 5. The CDR3 length is 14 residues. CDR3 in amino acids: CSARSGQGDYGYTF. CDR3 DNA sequence: TGCAGTGCTAGATCCGGACAGGGTGACTATGGCTACACCTTC.

This clonotype was seen many times. V and J are TRBV2 and TRBJ2-7; D is uncertain. V lost 6 bases to trimming and J lost 6 bases, with 12 bases between them. CDR1 SNHLY and CDR2 FYNNEI come from the germline V gene. The CDR3 covers 12 residues. Here the CDR3 reads CASRLKPLEQYF. In DNA form, the CDR3 reads TGTGCCAGCAGATTAAAGCCTCTCGAGCAGTACTTC.

J is TRBJ2-7 and V is TRBV6-1; TRBD2 agrees at 9 bases. J was trimmed by 0 bases and V by 6 bases; bases with no gene match: 9. The CDR3 covers 16 residues. Germline CDR1 reads MNHNS; CDR2 reads SASEGT. The CDR3 is CASSPGLATPSYEQYF. In DNA form, the CDR3 reads TGTGCCAGCAGCCCGGGACTAGCTACCCCCTCCTACGAGCAGTACTTC.

V and J are TRBV27 and TRBJ2-3; 7 bases line up with TRBD2. Unmatched junction bases numbered 9, after V lost 2 bases and J lost 7 bases. Germline V CDR1 and CDR2: MNHEY, SMNVEV (reference sequence). The CDR3 has 15 amino acids. This CDR3 is CASSLDGASGNTQYF. The CDR3 region has the DNA TGTGCCAGCAGTTTAGATGGTGCTAGCGGAAATACGCAGTATTTT.

The rearrangement links TRBV24-1 to TRBJ1-2; 11 bases align to TRBD1. Trimming at V came to 4 bases and at J to 7 bases, leaving 7 bases not matched to a gene. There are 15 residues in the CDR3. Germline loops: CDR1 KGHDR, CDR2 SFDVKD. CDR3 protein: CATSDPGTGGFGYTF. CDR3 in DNA: TGTGCCACCAGTGACCCAGGGACAGGGGGATTTGGCTACACCTTC.

Of note for this clonotype: A much larger clonotype is one base distant, so this may be a read error. The gene calls are TRBV3-1 and TRBJ2-5, with D unclear. Germline assignment: CDR1 LGHDT and CDR2 YNNKEL (reference sequence). There are 14 residues in the CDR3. CDR3 sequence reads: CAISQVGPQETQYF. The CDR3 bases are TGTGCCATCAGCCAAGTTGGGCCCCAAGAGACCCAGTACTTC.

The rearrangement links TRBV7-6 to TRBJ2-1, with D unresolved. Germline CDR1 SGHVS, CDR2 FNYEAQ. There are 15 residues in the CDR3. Trimming left V 0 bases short and J 4 bases short, with 10 bases between. The CDR3 region has the DNA TGTGCCAGCAGCTTAGCGTTTGGATTTTACAATGAGCAGTTCTTC. Amino acids: CASSLAFGFYNEQFF.